Here is one T cell receptor (beta chain) with its context. Then a second PCR, running about 6 to 12 cycles, was carried out with a sample-barcoded 5' primer and a J-beta primer mix. TCRdb reprocessed the 5' RACE reads via MiXCR and lists one record per CDR3 protein. The table includes 750,000 to 950,000 distinct CDR3 sequences, around 29% detected once. The data stem from a study of blood T cells in healthy people across ages. CDR1 and CDR2 from the germline V gene are SNHLY and FYNNEI. Trimming left V 6 bases short and J 1 base short, with 9 bases between. The CDR3 runs 13 residues. These data were likewise used in another study, on T cells of mothers and their children.

The source is a woman in her thirties or forties in good health. V and J are TRBV2 and TRBJ1-1; no definite D call. Material for sequencing was blood. In DNA, the CDR3 is TGTGCCAGCAGGGAGGACGGGAACACTGAAGCTTTCTTT. Encoded protein: CASREDGNTEAFF.